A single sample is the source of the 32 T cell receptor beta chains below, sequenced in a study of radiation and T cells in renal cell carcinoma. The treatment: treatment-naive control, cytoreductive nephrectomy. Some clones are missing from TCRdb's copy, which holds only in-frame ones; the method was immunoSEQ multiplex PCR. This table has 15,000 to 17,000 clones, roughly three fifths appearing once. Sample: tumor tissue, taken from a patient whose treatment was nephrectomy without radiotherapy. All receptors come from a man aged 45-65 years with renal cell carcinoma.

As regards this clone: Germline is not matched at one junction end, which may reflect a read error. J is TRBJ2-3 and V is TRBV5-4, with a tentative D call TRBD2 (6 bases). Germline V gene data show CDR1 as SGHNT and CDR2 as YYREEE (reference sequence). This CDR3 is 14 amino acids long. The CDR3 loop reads CASRLAGSTDTQYF. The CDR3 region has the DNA TGTGCCAGCAGGTTGGCGGGGAGCACAGATACGCAGTATTTT. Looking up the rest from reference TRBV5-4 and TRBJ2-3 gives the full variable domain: ETGVTQSPTHLIKTRGQQVTLRCSSQSGHNTVSWYQQALGQGPQFIFQYYREEENGRGNFPPRFSGLQFPNYSSELNVNALELDDSALYLCASRLAGSTDTQYFGPGTRLTVL.

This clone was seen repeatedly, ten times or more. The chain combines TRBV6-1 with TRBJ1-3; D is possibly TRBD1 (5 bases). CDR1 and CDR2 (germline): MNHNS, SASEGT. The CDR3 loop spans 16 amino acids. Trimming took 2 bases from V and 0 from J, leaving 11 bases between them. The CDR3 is CASSEPGSSSGNTIYF. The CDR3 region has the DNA TGTGCCAGCAGTGAACCAGGGAGTAGCTCTGGAAACACCATATATTTT.

In DNA form, the CDR3 reads TGCGCCAGCAGCCAGACCTACGAGCAGTACTTC. Protein: CASSQTYEQYF. V usage is TRBV4-1 and J usage is TRBJ2-7; D not certain. The V gene lost 3 bases and the J gene lost 2 bases, with 2 bases spanning the gap. Looked up from germline, CDR1 is MGHRA and CDR2 is YSYEKL. The CDR3 sequence is 11 residues long.

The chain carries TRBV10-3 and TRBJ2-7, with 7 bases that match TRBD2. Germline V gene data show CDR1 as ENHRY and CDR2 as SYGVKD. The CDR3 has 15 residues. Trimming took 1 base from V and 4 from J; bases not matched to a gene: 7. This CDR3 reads CAISEYTSEEYEQYF. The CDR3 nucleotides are TGTGCCATCAGTGAGTATACTAGCGAGGAATACGAGCAGTACTTC.

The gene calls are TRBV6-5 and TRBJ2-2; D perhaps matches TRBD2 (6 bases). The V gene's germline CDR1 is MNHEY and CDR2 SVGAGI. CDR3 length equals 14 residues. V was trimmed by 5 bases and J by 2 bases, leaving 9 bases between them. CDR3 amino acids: CASSPGTNTGELFF. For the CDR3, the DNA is TGTGCCAGCAGTCCGGGGACTAACACCGGGGAGCTGTTTTTT.

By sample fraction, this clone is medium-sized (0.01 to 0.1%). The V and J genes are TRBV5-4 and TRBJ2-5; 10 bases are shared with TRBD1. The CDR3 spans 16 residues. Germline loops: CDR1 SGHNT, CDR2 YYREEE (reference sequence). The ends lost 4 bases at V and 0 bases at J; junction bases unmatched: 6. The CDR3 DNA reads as TGTGCCAGCAGCCTGACAGGGGGCGCCGACCAAGAGACCCAGTACTTC. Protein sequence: CASSLTGGADQETQYF.

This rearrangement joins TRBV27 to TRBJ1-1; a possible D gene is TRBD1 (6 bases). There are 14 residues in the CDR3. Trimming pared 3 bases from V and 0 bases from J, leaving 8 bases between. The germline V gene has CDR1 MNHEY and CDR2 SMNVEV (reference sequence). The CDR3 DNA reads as TGTGCCAGCAGTTTCCAGGGGATGAACACTGAAGCTTTCTTT. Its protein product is CASSFQGMNTEAFF.

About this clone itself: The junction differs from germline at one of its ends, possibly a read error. For the CDR3, the DNA is TGTGCCAGCAATGAAGAAGATAGCAATCAGCCCCAGCATTTT. It codes for CASNEEDSNQPQHF. This sequence joins TRBV2 and TRBJ1-5; D not resolved. The CDR3 runs to 14 residues. Germline-derived CDR1 and CDR2 are SNHLY and FYNNEI.

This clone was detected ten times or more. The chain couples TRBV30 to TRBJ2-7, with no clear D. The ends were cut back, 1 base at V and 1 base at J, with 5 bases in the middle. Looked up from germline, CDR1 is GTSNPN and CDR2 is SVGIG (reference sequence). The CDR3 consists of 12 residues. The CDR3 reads CAWSDNSYEQYF. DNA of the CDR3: TGTGCCTGGAGTGACAATTCCTACGAGCAGTACTTC.

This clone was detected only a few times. CDR3 region: CASTSSYEQYF. CDR3 DNA: TGTGCCAGCACCTCCTCCTACGAGCAGTACTTC. The chain couples TRBV28 to TRBJ2-7; D not certain. V was trimmed by 7 bases and J by 0 bases, leaving 4 bases between them. The V gene's germline CDR1 is MDHEN and CDR2 SYDVKM. The CDR3 runs 11 residues.

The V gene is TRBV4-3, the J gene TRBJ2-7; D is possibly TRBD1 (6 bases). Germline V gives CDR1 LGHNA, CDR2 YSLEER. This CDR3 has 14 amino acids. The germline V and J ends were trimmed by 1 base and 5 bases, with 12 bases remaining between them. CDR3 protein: CASSQGQGYDEQYF. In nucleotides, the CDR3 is TGCGCCAGCAGCCAAGGGCAGGGGTACGACGAGCAGTACTTC.

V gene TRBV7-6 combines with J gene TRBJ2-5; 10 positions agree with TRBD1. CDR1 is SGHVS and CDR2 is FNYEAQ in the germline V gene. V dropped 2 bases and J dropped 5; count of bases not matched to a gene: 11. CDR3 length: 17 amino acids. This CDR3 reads CASSLTGTGVVGETQYF. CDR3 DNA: TGTGCCAGCAGCTTAACCGGGACAGGGGTGGTCGGGGAGACCCAGTACTTC. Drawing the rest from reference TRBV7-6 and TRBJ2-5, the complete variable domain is GAGVSQSPRYKVTKRGQDVALRCDPISGHVSLYWYRQALGQGPEFLTYFNYEAQQDKSGLPNDRFSAERPEGSISTLTIQRTEQRDSAMYRCASSLTGTGVVGETQYFGPGTRLLVL.

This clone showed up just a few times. The CDR3 nucleotides are TGTGCCATCAGTGACAGACTGATGAACACTGAAGCTTTCTTT. Protein: CAISDRLMNTEAFF. The V call is TRBV10-3, the J call TRBJ1-1; D remains unclear. Per the germline V gene, CDR1 is ENHRY and CDR2 is SYGVKD. The V gene lost 3 bases and the J gene lost 0 bases, with 8 bases spanning the gap. This CDR3 spans 14 amino acids.

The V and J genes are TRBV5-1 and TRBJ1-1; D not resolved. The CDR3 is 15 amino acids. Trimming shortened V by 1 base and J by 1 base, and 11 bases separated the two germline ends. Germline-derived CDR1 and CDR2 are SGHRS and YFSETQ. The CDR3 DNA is TGCGCCAGCAGCTTGCATGGACTTACGAACACTGAAGCTTTCTTT. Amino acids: CASSLHGLTNTEAFF. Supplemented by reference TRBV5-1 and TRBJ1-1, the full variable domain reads KAGVTQTPRYLIKTRGQQVTLSCSPISGHRSVSWYQQTPGQGLQFLFEYFSETQRNKGNFPGRFSGRQFSNSRSEMNVSTLELGDSALYLCASSLHGLTNTEAFFGQGTRLTVV.

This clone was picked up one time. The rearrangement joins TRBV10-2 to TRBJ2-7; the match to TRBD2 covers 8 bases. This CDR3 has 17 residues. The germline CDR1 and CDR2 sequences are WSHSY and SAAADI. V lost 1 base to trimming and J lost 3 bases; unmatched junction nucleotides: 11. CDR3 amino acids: CASSEFGAGGPNYEQYF. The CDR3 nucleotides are TGCGCCAGCAGTGAGTTTGGGGCGGGAGGTCCAAACTACGAGCAGTACTTC.

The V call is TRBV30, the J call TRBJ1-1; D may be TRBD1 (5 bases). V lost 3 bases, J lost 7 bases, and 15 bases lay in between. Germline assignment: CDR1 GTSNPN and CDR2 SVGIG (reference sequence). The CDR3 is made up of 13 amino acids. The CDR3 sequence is CAWSVRDQLEAFF. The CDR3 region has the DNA TGTGCCTGGAGCGTCAGGGACCAACTTGAAGCTTTCTTT.

The CDR3 reads CASTNPGLEDNEQFF. CDR3 sequence (DNA): TGTGCCAGCACCAACCCGGGACTAGAAGATAATGAGCAGTTCTTC. The rearrangement uses TRBV2 and TRBJ2-1; TRBD2 aligns across 8 bases. J lost 7 bases, V lost 7 bases, and 12 bases had no gene match. The V gene's germline CDR1 is SNHLY and CDR2 FYNNEI. The CDR3 has 15 residues. The full variable domain, in which reference TRBV2 and TRBJ2-1 provide the parts outside the CDR3, is EPEVTQTPSHQVTQMGQEVILRCVPISNHLYFYWYRQILGQKVEFLVSFYNNEISEKSEIFDDQFSVERPDGSNFTLKIRSTKLEDSAMYFCASTNPGLEDNEQFFGPGTRLTVL.

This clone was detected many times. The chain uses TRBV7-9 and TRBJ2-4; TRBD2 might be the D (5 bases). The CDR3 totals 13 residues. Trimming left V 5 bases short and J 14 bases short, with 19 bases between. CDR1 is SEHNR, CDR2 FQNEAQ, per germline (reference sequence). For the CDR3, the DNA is TGTGCCAGCAGCGGCGGAGCAGGAGGCATAGAGTACTTC. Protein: CASSGGAGGIEYF.

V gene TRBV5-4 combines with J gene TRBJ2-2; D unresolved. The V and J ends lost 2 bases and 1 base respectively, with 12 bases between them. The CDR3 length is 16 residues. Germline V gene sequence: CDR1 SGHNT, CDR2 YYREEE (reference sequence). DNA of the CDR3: TGTGCCAGCAGCTTTGGGCATCCGAAGAACACCGGGGAGCTGTTTTTT. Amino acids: CASSFGHPKNTGELFF.

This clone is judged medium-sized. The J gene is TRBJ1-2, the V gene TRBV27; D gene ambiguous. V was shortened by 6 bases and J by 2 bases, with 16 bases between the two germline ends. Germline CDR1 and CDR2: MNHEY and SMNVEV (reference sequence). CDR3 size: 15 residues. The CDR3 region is CASSLMLDGNYGYTF. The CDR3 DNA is TGTGCCAGCAGCCTCATGTTGGACGGGAACTATGGCTACACCTTC.

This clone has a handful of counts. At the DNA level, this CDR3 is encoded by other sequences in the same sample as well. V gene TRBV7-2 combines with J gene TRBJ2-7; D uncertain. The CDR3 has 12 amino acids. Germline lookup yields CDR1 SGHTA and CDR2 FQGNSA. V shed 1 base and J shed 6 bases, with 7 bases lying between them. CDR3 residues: CASSLDLGEQYF. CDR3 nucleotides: TGTGCCAGCAGCTTAGATCTCGGCGAGCAGTACTTC. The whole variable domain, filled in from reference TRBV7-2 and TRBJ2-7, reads GAGVSQSPSNKVTEKGKDVELRCDPISGHTALYWYRQSLGQGLEFLIYFQGNSAPDKSGLPSDRFSAERTGGSVSTLTIQRTQQEDSAVYLCASSLDLGEQYFGPGTRLTVT.

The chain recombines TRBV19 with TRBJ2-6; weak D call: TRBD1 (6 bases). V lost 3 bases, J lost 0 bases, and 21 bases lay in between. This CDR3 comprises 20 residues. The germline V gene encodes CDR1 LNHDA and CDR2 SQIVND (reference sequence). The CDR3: CASSMGFGGRANSGANVLTF. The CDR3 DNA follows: TGTGCCAGTAGTATGGGGTTTGGGGGCAGGGCGAACTCTGGGGCCAACGTCCTGACTTTC.

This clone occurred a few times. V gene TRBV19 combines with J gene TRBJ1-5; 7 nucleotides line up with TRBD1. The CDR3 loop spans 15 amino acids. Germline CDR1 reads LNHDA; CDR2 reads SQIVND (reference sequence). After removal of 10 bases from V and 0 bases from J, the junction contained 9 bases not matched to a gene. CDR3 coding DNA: TGTGCCACAAGAACGACAGGGAATAGCAATCAGCCCCAGCATTTT. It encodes CATRTTGNSNQPQHF.

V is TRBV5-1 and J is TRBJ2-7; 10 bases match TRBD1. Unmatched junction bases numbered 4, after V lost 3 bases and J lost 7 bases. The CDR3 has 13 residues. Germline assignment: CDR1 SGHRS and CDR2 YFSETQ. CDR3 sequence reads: CASSYGTGDEQYF. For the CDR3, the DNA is TGCGCCAGCAGCTATGGGACAGGGGATGAGCAGTACTTC.

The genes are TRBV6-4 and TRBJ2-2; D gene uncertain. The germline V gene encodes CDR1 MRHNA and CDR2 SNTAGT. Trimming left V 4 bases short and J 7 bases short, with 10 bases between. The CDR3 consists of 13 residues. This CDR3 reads CASSVSESGELFF. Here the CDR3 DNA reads TGTGCCAGCAGTGTGTCGGAAAGCGGGGAGCTGTTTTTT.

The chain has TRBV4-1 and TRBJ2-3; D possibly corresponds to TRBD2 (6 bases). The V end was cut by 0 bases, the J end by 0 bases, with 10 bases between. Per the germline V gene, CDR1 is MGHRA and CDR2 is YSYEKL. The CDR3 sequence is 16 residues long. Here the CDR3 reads CASSQESSASTDTQYF. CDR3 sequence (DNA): TGCGCCAGCAGCCAAGAGTCTAGCGCAAGCACAGATACGCAGTATTTT.

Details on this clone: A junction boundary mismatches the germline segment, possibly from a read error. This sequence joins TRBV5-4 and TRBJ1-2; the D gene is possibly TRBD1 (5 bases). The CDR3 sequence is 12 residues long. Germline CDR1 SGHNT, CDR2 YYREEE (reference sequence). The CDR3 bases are TGTGCCAGCAGCATCTTCCGTGGGGGACCGGCCTTC. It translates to CASSIFRGGPAF. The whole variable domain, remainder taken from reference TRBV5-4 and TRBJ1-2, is ETGVTQSPTHLIKTRGQQVTLRCSSQSGHNTVSWYQQALGQGPQFIFQYYREEENGRGNFPPRFSGLQFPNYSSELNVNALELDDSALYLCASSIFRGGPAFGSGTRLTVV.

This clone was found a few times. The CDR3 nucleotides read TGTGCCAGCAGTTCAGGAATCGAAGCTTTCTTT. Translated, it gives CASSSGIEAFF. The chain employs TRBV7-9 and TRBJ1-1; D unresolved. In germline, CDR1 is SEHNR, CDR2 FQNEAQ (reference sequence). V was shortened by 6 bases and J by 8 bases, with 10 bases between the two germline ends. There are 11 residues in the CDR3.

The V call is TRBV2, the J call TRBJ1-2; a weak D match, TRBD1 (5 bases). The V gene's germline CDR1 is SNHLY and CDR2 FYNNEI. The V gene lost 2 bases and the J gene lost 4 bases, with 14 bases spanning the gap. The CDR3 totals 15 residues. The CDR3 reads CASSETGLRTYGYTF. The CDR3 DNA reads TGTGCCAGCAGTGAAACAGGCCTAAGGACCTATGGCTACACCTTC.

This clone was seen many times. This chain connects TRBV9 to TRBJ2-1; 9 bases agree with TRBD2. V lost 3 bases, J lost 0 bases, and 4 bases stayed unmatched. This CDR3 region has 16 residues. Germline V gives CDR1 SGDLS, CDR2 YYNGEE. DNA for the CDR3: TGTGCCAGCAGCGCAATTAGCGGGAGCTCCTACAATGAGCAGTTCTTC. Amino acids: CASSAISGSSYNEQFF.

The CDR3 region has the DNA TGTGCCAGCAGCCAGTACCGGGACAGTTATAATGAAAAACTGTTTTTT. Its protein product is CASSQYRDSYNEKLFF. This chain uses TRBV4-2 with TRBJ1-4, with 7 bases fitting TRBD1. The germline V gene has CDR1 LGHNA and CDR2 YNFKEQ. Trimming cost V 3 bases and J 4 bases; bases outside gene matches: 8. This CDR3 contains 16 residues.

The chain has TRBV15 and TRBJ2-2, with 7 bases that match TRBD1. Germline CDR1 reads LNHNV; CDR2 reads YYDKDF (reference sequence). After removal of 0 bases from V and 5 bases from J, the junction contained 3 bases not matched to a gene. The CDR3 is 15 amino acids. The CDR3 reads CATSRETGRTGELFF. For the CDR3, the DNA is TGTGCCACCAGCAGAGAGACAGGGAGAACCGGGGAGCTGTTTTTT. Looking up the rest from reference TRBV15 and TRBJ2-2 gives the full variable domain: DAMVIQNPRYQVTQFGKPVTLSCSQTLNHNVMYWYQQKSSQAPKLLFHYYDKDFNNEADTPDNFQSRRPNTSFCFLDIRSPGLGDTAMYLCATSRETGRTGELFFGEGSRLTVL.